This T cell receptor beta chain stems from a study of cytomegalovirus exposure and HLA in healthy donors (dated by TCRdb to 2016 to 2017). A note on the overall study: In an earlier analysis of under 750 of the donors, around 290 Gb of sequence data and 100 million or so unique TCR beta sequences from 180 million or so T cells were reported. In addition to the first cohort of approximately 670 subjects, a separate validation cohort of 100 to 150 different subjects was used. The study profiled the T cell repertoires of 666 subjects by immunosequencing and related them to cytomegalovirus serostatus. In a later analysis, previously published TCR beta repertoires from 666 donors were re-analyzed and high-resolution HLA genotyping was added so that TCR occurrence patterns could be studied. Alongside the repertoire data, information on donor age, sex, ethnicity and CMV serostatus was compiled. Across 398 genotyped donors of the cohort, an average of about 220,000 unique TCR beta nucleotide sequences per donor were sequenced, and 15% to 20% of those sequences were non-productive. The number of donors typed differed by locus, with about 620-630 for A, B, C, DRB1 and DQB1, approximately 500 for DQA1, about 610 for DPA1, and about 450 for DPB1. Genome-wide SNP genotypes for about 65% of the roughly 700 donors were used in a later genetic analysis, which treated that subset as a discovery cohort. In the later analysis, no new phenotypic data were used to find candidate immune exposures; instead, reliance was placed on TCR beta sequences and their occurrence across donors. An earlier analysis of more than 450 of the donors used high-throughput TCR beta sequencing to judge whether each TCR beta V gene segment behaved as functional or pseudogenic. The aim of the study was to test whether cataloging public T cell receptors could identify signatures of past pathogen exposure. Of the roughly 420 genotyped donors, 75% to 85% were placed in the genetic ancestry cluster associated with self-reported Caucasian donors. To predict cytomegalovirus infection status, the study brought together high-throughput TCR immunosequencing, statistical association of individual TCRs with disease status, and machine learning. Every repertoire in the discovery cohort had been generated on one and the same sequencing platform. An early release covering over 500 HLA-typed donors comprised approximately 300 gigabases of sequencing data and around 80 million unique TCR sequences. Four to six DR-DQ haplotypes were handled as single units for association and clustering, since linkage in the cohort was strong. HLA typing covered class I and class II loci at four-digit resolution. The paper as a whole reports these results and caveats: Some IMGT-functional V segments, including TRBV6-2 and TRBV6-3, could not be distinguished by the 87-base-pair reads and were therefore excluded. In an earlier analysis of over 550 of the donors, most TCR beta V segments were observed in productive rearrangements about 87% or about 30% of the time, broadly matching IMGT annotations. In a later genetic analysis, a missense DCLRE1C variant was associated with V-gene and J-gene trimming of TCR beta chains, and the association was replicated in an independent cohort. The classifier was reported to diagnose cytomegalovirus status with high specificity and sensitivity in both the original and validation cohorts. A further reported finding was that TCR beta sequences accurately predicted the HLA-A and HLA-B alleles for most subjects in the first cohort. Because counts were too low, fewer than 20 rarely observed V segments, including chromosome 9 orphons, were excluded from the earlier analysis of 587 of the donors. For the cohort, immune exposure information was limited to CMV serostatus. In a later analysis, the rate of TCR association differed among HLA loci, with DRB1 alleles having the most associated TCRs and HLA-C alleles having the fewest. A cluster of highly shared sequence variants was judged likely to be a technical artifact of the sequencing pipeline. Most TCR sequences were observed very rarely across donors, whereas some public TCRs were present in many individuals. A later analysis found that HLA-associated TCR beta chains were more clonally expanded and had lower generation probabilities than equally common non-associated chains. Strong co-occurrence of HLA alleles, especially DR and DQ, made assigning TCR associations to individual alleles difficult. The study listed 150 to 200 TCR beta chains as associated with cytomegalovirus. The presence/absence analyses assumed that sequencing depth was roughly uniform across donors, and that assumption may not be true. Because some donors lacked HLA typing at each locus, the association tests relied only on the typed subset. In this cohort, only TCR beta chains were sequenced, and detectable features were limited by the absence of alpha or paired-chain data. In a later analysis, some 18,000 TCR beta sequences were associated with specific HLA alleles at a false discovery rate of 0.05. A later analysis found that most CMV-associated TCR beta chains appeared HLA-restricted, with HLA associations seemingly driven largely by CMV exposure. According to a later analysis, parvovirus B19, influenza, CMV and Epstein-Barr virus appeared linked to several top co-occurrence clusters. According to a later genetic analysis, donors in an Asian-associated ancestry cluster had fewer N-insertions in productive TCRs than the approximately 670-donor mean. According to the authors, the approach could potentially be generalized to other disease states and immunological phenotypes. Linkage disequilibrium might explain the correlated functional status among segregating V segments, but an unknown experimental factor could not be excluded. A few of the identified cytomegalovirus-associated TCR beta chains were confirmed in vitro to be specific for cytomegalovirus antigens.

On this clone itself: No cognate antigen has been identified for it. Base qualities are missing; no much larger clone stands one base away.

Trimming leaves V shorter by 5 bases and J shorter by 3 bases, with the junction holding 5 bases beyond the gene matches. CDR1 and CDR2, per the germline V gene (reference sequence), are SEHNR and FQNEAQ. From cysteine to phenylalanine, the CDR3 is 14 amino acids long. Only the CDR3 portion is preserved as DNA: 42 bases, with reading frame beginning at the first base. The library was produced with the immunoSEQ multiplex PCR assay. The multiplex PCR relied on a mix of 60 forward primers for TCR Vbeta segments and 13 reverse primers for TCR Jbeta segments. Amplification of the CDR3 region of rearranged TCR beta genes was performed with a multiplex PCR assay on genomic DNA. Amplified TCR beta libraries were sequenced as 87-base-pair reads on the Illumina HiSeq System. The source study handled its data this way. A later analysis counted about 80 million unique TCR beta chains across the 666 repertoires, and approximately 11 million of these chains were shared by at least two donors. A nearest-neighbor algorithm error-corrected the raw reads and collapsed the reads into unique sequences, merging closely related sequences to remove PCR and sequencing errors. V, D and J gene segments were assigned by aligning CDR3 sequences to IMGT reference sequences. For a sequence to be retained, a match of at least six nucleotides was required to both a V gene segment and a J gene segment. A rearrangement was called productive if the CDR3 had no stop codons and remained in frame with V and J, and every other rearrangement was called non-productive. CDR3 was defined according to IMGT convention as the region running from the second conserved V-encoded cysteine to the conserved J-encoded phenylalanine. The earlier analysis of fewer than 700 of the donors excluded sequences that lacked an unambiguous match to a single V gene segment. In an earlier analysis of a few hundred of the donors, a V segment was called functional when productive rearrangements were above 56.7%, and segregating when the standard deviation between donors exceeded 5%. A statistical classification framework was developed to diagnose cytomegalovirus status using the catalog of TCR beta chain sequences. In a later analysis, TCR nucleotide sequences were compared against IMGT/GENE-DB human TR gene sequences so that V and J genes could be assigned. Using the TCRdist pipeline, a later analysis assigned CDR3 sequences along with most-parsimonious VDJ recombination scenarios. A later analysis defined each TCR beta chain by its CDR3 amino acid sequence plus V-gene family, and excluded reads lacking a unique V-gene family. A later analysis removed several hundred highly shared, low-generation-probability nucleotide sequences to deal with suspected cross-contamination and a sequencing artifact. A later analysis calculated a clonal expansion index for each public chain from normalized within-repertoire ranks of inferred template counts. A later analysis computed generation probabilities with a VDJ recombination model fitted to out-of-frame rearrangements, and checked the results against IGoR. In a later analysis, hypergeometric tests were used to score TCR-TCR, TCR-HLA and TCR-CMV co-occurrence, with a repertoire-size bias correction applied to TCR pairs. To estimate false discovery rates, a later analysis permuted the HLA or CMV assignments 20 times. A later analysis grouped co-occurring TCRs with DBSCAN, adding TCRdist sequence similarity when clustering within HLA-allele-positive subsets. Co-occurrence clustering excluded repertoires with fewer than 30,000 or more than 120,000 public chains, plus five with anomalous nucleotide sharing. Imported from immuneACCESS, the table was reduced by TCRdb to in-frame sequences with V and J called. These copies leave out some clones; in studies compared against another copy, an unresolved V gene accounts for under half, and the cause of the remainder is not known. V, J and clone size derive from that table, while D and trimming were established from the DNA sequence. The sample table shows some 150,000 clones, and approximately 85% are seen once. The ten largest clones take up roughly 7.7% of the sample.

The cohort comprised 550 to 700 healthy bone marrow donors. At the time of sampling, all cohort members were nominally healthy, though unrecorded immune exposures were likely present. The donor was CMV seropositive and was included in the group of 290 or so seropositive cohort members. A peripheral blood sample was provided by each donor, and peripheral blood mononuclear cells were used for TCR beta sequencing. Genomic DNA was extracted from the blood cell samples with the Qiagen DNeasy Blood Extraction Kit. What was sequenced was PBMCs. The clonotype comes from a woman aged 45 to 65 in good health and CMV-seropositive. The chain is made from TRBV7-9 and TRBJ2-7; TRBD1 agrees with 9 junctional bases. The DNA is TGTGCCAGCAGCACCGGGACAGGGTTCTACGAGCAGTACTTC. It translates to CASSTGTGFYEQYF.